A single sample is the source of the 31 T cell receptor beta chains below, sequenced in a study of T cells in Graves' hyperthyroidism and ophthalmopathy. What was amplified from RNA transcripts were TCR beta CDR3 regions. Carried out on the TCR CDR3, a first-round RT-PCR used the HTBI primer set. TCRdb processed the multiplex PCR reads anew with MiXCR; each CDR3 protein has one entry. The sample has about 270,000 distinct CDR3 sequences, 20% to 25% seen once; the top ten hold roughly 60%. Input material: blood. The origin of the receptors is a man under 40 with Graves' ophthalmopathy.

This clonotype was observed a few times. The chain carries TRBV10-2 and TRBJ2-7; 11 bases align to TRBD2. The germline V gene has CDR1 WSHSY and CDR2 SAAADI. J was trimmed by 7 bases and V by 6 bases; bases with no gene match: 8. This CDR3 is built from 14 residues. The CDR3 nucleotides are TGCGCCAGCAGAGGGGTAGCGGGAGGGGGTGAGCAGTACTTC. This codes for CASRGVAGGGEQYF.

For this clonotype: The CDR3 does not end in the conserved phenylalanine or tryptophan, so this is likely a read error. The V call is TRBV7-9, the J call TRBJ1-1, with TRBD1 as a possible D gene (5 bases). V lost 6 bases to trimming and J lost 0 bases, with 14 bases between them. From germline, CDR1 is SEHNR and CDR2 FQNEAQ (reference sequence). The length of the CDR3 is 15 residues. CDR3 sequence: CASSLGAGLNTEAFL. The CDR3 DNA sequence: TGTGCCAGCAGTTTGGGAGCAGGGTTGAACACTGAAGCTTTCCTT.

This clonotype was found a few times. The chain carries TRBV18 and TRBJ2-1; the D gene is possibly TRBD2 (5 bases). V lost 2 bases, J lost 9 bases, and 17 bases lay in between. Germline V lookup: CDR1 KGHSH, CDR2 LQKENI. The CDR3 is 15 amino acids. The CDR3 bases are TGTGCCAGCTCACCATCGGGCGCTAGCATCAGTGAGCAGTTCTTC. As protein: CASSPSGASISEQFF.

As concerns this clonotype: A much larger clone differs from this one at a single base, so this may be a read error. The chain employs TRBV2 and TRBJ1-5; 7 nucleotides align to TRBD1. Germline-derived CDR1 and CDR2 are SNHLY and FYNNEI. J gave up 10 bases and V 5 bases, and 20 bases lay outside the gene matches. The CDR3 has 17 amino acids. The CDR3 bases are TGTGCCAGCAGTAAAACCCGCGAGGGACAGCGTTCGCTCCCCCAGCATTTT. It specifies CASSKTREGQRSLPQHF.

CDR3 loop: CASSLQTGVKEPQHF. Here the CDR3 DNA reads TGTGCCAGCAGCCTCCAGACAGGGGTTAAGGAGCCCCAGCATTTT. The rearrangement links TRBV7-2 to TRBJ1-5; 8 bases fit TRBD1. The CDR3 spans 15 residues. The ends lost 5 bases at V and 8 bases at J; junction bases unmatched: 11. The germline gives CDR1 SGHTA, CDR2 FQGNSA.

This chain joins TRBV27 and TRBJ2-3; no definite D call. Germline loops: CDR1 MNHEY, CDR2 SMNVEV (reference sequence). The length of the CDR3 is 19 residues. Trimming took off 6 bases at V and 1 base at J, with 26 bases between the two ends. The CDR3, as DNA: TGTGCCAGCAGCCCCTCAATTAGTCTGCGGTACCTCGGCACAGATACGCAGTATTTT. Amino acid sequence: CASSPSISLRYLGTDTQYF.

V gene TRBV14 combines with J gene TRBJ2-1; TRBD2 might be the D (5 bases). This CDR3 has 12 residues. Trimming removed 5 bases from V and 9 bases from J, with 11 bases in between. Germline V CDR1 and CDR2: SGHDN, FVKESK. CDR3 coding DNA: TGTGCCAGCAGCAATACTAGATCTGAGCAGTTCTTC. This translates into CASSNTRSEQFF.

This clonotype was observed a few times. V usage is TRBV5-6 and J usage is TRBJ2-7; TRBD2 matches at 9 bases. V was clipped by 0 bases and J by 0 bases; unmatched bases: 7. The CDR3 length is 17 residues. CDR1 SGHDT and CDR2 YYEEEE come from the germline V gene. DNA of the CDR3: TGTGCCAGCAGCTTGGTCGGGCTAGCGGGAAGCTCCTACGAGCAGTACTTC. Protein: CASSLVGLAGSSYEQYF.

This clonotype was detected many times. This sequence joins TRBV15 and TRBJ1-2; a possible D gene is TRBD1 (5 bases). V shed 0 bases and J shed 8 bases, with 13 bases lying between them. The germline V gene has CDR1 LNHNV and CDR2 YYDKDF (reference sequence). The CDR3 totals 14 residues. CDR3: CATSRDSRVGGYTF. CDR3 coding DNA: TGTGCCACCAGCAGAGATAGCAGGGTGGGCGGCTACACCTTC.

In its sample, this clonotype was seen a few times. The genes are TRBV20-1 and TRBJ1-5; TRBD1 aligns across 9 bases. V shed 2 bases, J shed 6 bases, and the junction held 8 bases outside the gene matches. Germline V lookup: CDR1 DFQATT, CDR2 SNEGSKA (reference sequence). The CDR3 is 15 residues long. In DNA form, the CDR3 reads TGCAGTGCTAGAACTACCGGGACAGGGTTTCAGCCCCAGCATTTT. The encoded protein is CSARTTGTGFQPQHF.

This clonotype was recorded at least ten times. The V gene is TRBV28, the J gene TRBJ1-2; D remains unclear. Trimming cost V 7 bases and J 3 bases, with 9 bases left between them. The CDR3 totals 12 residues. Germline-derived CDR1 and CDR2 are MDHEN and SYDVKM. CDR3 sequence reads: CASTYGHYGYTF. DNA of the CDR3: TGTGCCAGCACCTACGGCCACTATGGCTACACCTTC.

Many counts were recorded for this clonotype. This chain uses TRBV18 with TRBJ1-1; D gene uncertain. V was shortened by 0 bases and J by 1 base, with 9 bases between the two germline ends. Germline values: CDR1 KGHSH, CDR2 LQKENI. The CDR3 runs to 15 residues. The CDR3 reads CASSPPAGSNTEAFF. CDR3 nucleotides: TGTGCCAGCTCACCACCGGCGGGGTCGAACACTGAAGCTTTCTTT.

The chain employs TRBV18 and TRBJ2-3, with 11 bases that match TRBD2. With 3 bases clipped from V and 1 base from J, the junction kept 12 bases outside the gene matches. The length of the CDR3 is 19 residues. From germline, CDR1 is KGHSH and CDR2 LQKENI. The CDR3 region has the DNA TGTGCCAGCTCACCGATGGGACTAGCGGAGAAAGGGGGCACAGATACGCAGTATTTT. The encoded protein is CASSPMGLAEKGGTDTQYF.

This chain uses TRBV11-1 with TRBJ1-1, with unresolved D. The germline V gene encodes CDR1 SGHAT and CDR2 FQDESV (reference sequence). The CDR3 totals 12 residues. V was clipped by 3 bases and J by 4 bases, with 6 bases between them. The CDR3 is CASSFQSTEAFF. CDR3 coding DNA: TGTGCCAGCAGCTTTCAGAGCACTGAAGCTTTCTTT.

This clonotype was seen a few times. The chain is built from TRBV9 and TRBJ1-5; no firm D call. Between the trimmed V and J ends, which lost 0 bases and 2 bases, there was a span of 6 bases. This CDR3 has 14 amino acids. Germline values: CDR1 SGDLS, CDR2 YYNGEE. The CDR3 spells CASSVDTGNQPQHF. The DNA for the CDR3 is TGTGCCAGCAGCGTAGACACAGGCAATCAGCCCCAGCATTTT. Looking up the rest from reference TRBV9 and TRBJ1-5 gives the full variable domain: DSGVTQTPKHLITATGQRVTLRCSPRSGDLSVYWYQQSLDQGLQFLIQYYNGEERAKGNILERFSAQQFPDLHSELNLSSLELGDSALYFCASSVDTGNQPQHFGDGTRLSIL.

The chain combines TRBV20-1 with TRBJ2-1; TRBD2 aligns across 7 bases. Germline-derived CDR1 and CDR2 are DFQATT and SNEGSKA (reference sequence). J lost 9 bases, V lost 1 base, and 9 bases had no gene match. The CDR3 covers 14 residues. CDR3 protein: CSARVGGPGSEQFF. DNA for the CDR3: TGCAGTGCTAGAGTGGGAGGGCCAGGTAGTGAGCAGTTCTTC.

This clonotype was seen at least ten times. The V call is TRBV9, the J call TRBJ1-6; perhaps TRBD1 as D (5 bases). Germline V lookup: CDR1 SGDLS, CDR2 YYNGEE. The V end was cut by 3 bases, the J end by 6 bases, with 7 bases between. This CDR3 has 13 residues. CDR3 loop: CASSGTPNSPLHF. The CDR3 DNA reads TGTGCCAGCAGCGGGACACCTAATTCACCCCTCCACTTT.

V usage is TRBV7-3 and J usage is TRBJ1-6; D may be TRBD1 (5 bases). Germline-derived CDR1 and CDR2 are SGHTA and FQGTGA. The CDR3 has 14 residues. V lost 0 bases to trimming and J lost 8 bases, with 8 bases between them. The CDR3, as DNA: TGTGCCAGCAGCTTAACGGTAGGGGATTCACCCCTCCACTTT. Its protein is CASSLTVGDSPLHF.

This clonotype was counted at least ten times. V usage is TRBV11-2 and J usage is TRBJ1-6; D might be TRBD1 (5 bases). CDR3 size: 16 residues. Looked up from germline, CDR1 is SGHAT and CDR2 is FQNNGV. Between the trimmed V and J ends, which lost 4 bases and 5 bases, there was a span of 15 bases. CDR3 amino acids: CASSSQGPYDNSPLHF. CDR3 bases: TGTGCCAGCAGCTCCCAGGGCCCTTACGATAATTCACCCCTCCACTTT.

As for this clonotype: One end of the junction fails to match germline, which may point to a read error. The rearrangement joins TRBV5-1 to TRBJ2-3, with TRBD2 as a possible D gene (6 bases). This CDR3 has 14 residues. Germline CDR1 SGHRS, CDR2 YFSETQ. The CDR3 DNA is TGCGCCAGCAGCTCTCAGCGGGTTCCAGATGCGCAGTATTTT. Translating gives CASSSQRVPDAQYF.

Note on this clonotype: A much more abundant neighbour one base away suggests this may be a read error. This chain uses TRBV2 with TRBJ1-2; no reliable D call. Trimming took 6 bases from V and 0 from J, leaving 5 bases between them. The CDR3 consists of 12 residues. The germline V gene has CDR1 SNHLY and CDR2 FYNNEI. CDR3 nucleotide sequence: TGTGCCAGCAGGGCGTCTAACTATGGCTACACCTTC. This codes for CASRASNYGYTF.

This clonotype was seen a few times. The rearrangement uses TRBV18 and TRBJ2-1; tentative D call: TRBD2 (5 bases). The V gene's germline CDR1 is KGHSH and CDR2 LQKENI. Trimming shortened V by 3 bases and J by 0 bases, and 9 bases separated the two germline ends. The CDR3 spans 15 residues. The CDR3 sequence: CASSPRAGSYNEQFF. The CDR3 bases are TGTGCCAGCTCACCTCGGGCGGGCTCCTACAATGAGCAGTTCTTC.

This clonotype has more than one count but fewer than ten. The chain has TRBV12-3 or TRBV12-4 and TRBJ2-7, with D tentatively TRBD1 or TRBD2 (5 bases each). V was pared by 8 bases and J by 5 bases, with 13 bases between. CDR3 length: 12 residues. CDR3 in amino acids: CASGDLLNEQYF. The CDR3 coding sequence is TGTGCCAGCGGGGACCTCCTCAACGAGCAGTACTTC.

The chain employs TRBV20-1 and TRBJ2-1, with a tentative D call TRBD1 (5 bases). Germline V gives CDR1 DFQATT, CDR2 SNEGSKA (reference sequence). The CDR3 sequence is 17 residues long. The V gene lost 4 bases and the J gene lost 5 bases, with 24 bases spanning the gap. DNA for the CDR3: TGCAGTGCTAACCCCTATGGGTGGGGCACCAAAAACAATGAGCAGTTCTTC. Amino acids: CSANPYGWGTKNNEQFF.

Only a few counts were recorded for this clonotype. This chain joins TRBV4-1 and TRBJ2-7, with TRBD2 matching 9 bases. The CDR3 contains 15 residues. Losses at the gene ends were 1 base for V and 4 bases for J; bases not matched to a gene: 5. Germline lookup yields CDR1 MGHRA and CDR2 YSYEKL. The CDR3 nucleotides read TGCGCCAGCAGCCAAGGGGCTAGCGGGAAGTACGAGCAGTACTTC. This gives the protein CASSQGASGKYEQYF.

There are a few counts of this clonotype. The chain combines TRBV12-5 with TRBJ1-1; D unresolved. Germline V gene lookup returns CDR1 LGHNT and CDR2 FRNRAP. Trimming cost V 1 base and J 12 bases, with 18 bases left between them. The CDR3 is 14 residues long. CDR3 coding DNA: TGTGCTAGTGGTTTGGCCCCCGGAGGCTACGATTCTTTCTTT. Protein sequence: CASGLAPGGYDSFF.

This clonotype was counted at least ten times. The chain is built from TRBV12-3 or TRBV12-4 and TRBJ2-2; TRBD2 agrees at 11 bases. There are 16 residues in the CDR3. Germline trimming cut 3 bases from V and 4 bases from J; bases unmatched to any gene: 4. For the CDR3, the DNA is TGTGCCAGCAGTTTCGGGACTAGCGGCCCCACCGGGGAGCTGTTTTTT. Translating gives CASSFGTSGPTGELFF.

The chain uses TRBV11-3 and TRBJ2-1; 7 bases align to TRBD2. Germline loops: CDR1 SGHNT, CDR2 YENEEA. The CDR3 runs 16 residues. V shed 1 base and J 8 bases; nucleotides not matched to a gene: 11. For the CDR3, the DNA is TGTGCCAGCAGCTTAGGGGCTAGCGGTAAGGTCGATGAGCAGTTCTTC. Translated: CASSLGASGKVDEQFF.

Ten or more counts support this clonotype. The CDR3 spells CAISDLGGLPGTDTQYF. CDR3 DNA: TGTGCCATCAGTGACCTCGGGGGACTCCCAGGAACAGATACGCAGTATTTT. The V and J genes are TRBV10-3 and TRBJ2-3; tentative D call: TRBD2 (6 bases). Trimming stripped 3 bases from V and 3 bases from J, with 19 bases between. This CDR3 spans 17 amino acids. In germline, CDR1 is ENHRY, CDR2 SYGVKD.

Many counts were recorded for this clonotype. This chain uses TRBV11-1 with TRBJ2-2; no clear D gene. This CDR3 has 15 residues. In germline, CDR1 is SGHAT, CDR2 FQDESV (reference sequence). Trimming removed 8 bases at V and 3 bases at J, with 16 bases between. The CDR3 DNA follows: TGTGCCAGCCCAGCTGAGAAGGGTGACACCGGGGAGCTGTTTTTT. Protein product: CASPAEKGDTGELFF.

This clonotype appeared many times. The chain carries TRBV6-6 and TRBJ2-7; possible D gene TRBD1, 6 bases. V was cut by 2 bases and J by 3 bases, with 11 bases left in between. Germline V lookup: CDR1 MNHNY, CDR2 SVGAGI (reference sequence). This CDR3 is 14 amino acids long. CDR3 in amino acids: CASSYGQLYYEQYF. The CDR3 DNA reads as TGTGCCAGCAGTTACGGACAGCTCTACTACGAGCAGTACTTC.